This T cell receptor beta chain was obtained from a study of CD8+ T cells in alopecia areata (dated 2018 in TCRdb). About the investigation overall: High-throughput TCRbeta sequencing was used to examine T cell clonal expansion in alopecia areata in both the C3H/HeJ mouse model and human patients. Scalp tissue and sorted CD4+ and CD8+ peripheral blood T cells from patchy and totalis/universalis alopecia areata patients and from healthy controls were covered by human TCRbeta sequencing. Clonality in the scalp was compared among normal scalp (n=4), patchy alopecia areata scalp (n=8), and alopecia totalis/universalis scalp (n=8). The RNA source kit depended on sample type: the PAXgene miRNA kit for fixed scalp, the miRNeasy kit for PBMCs, and the RNeasy kit for mouse skin. Amplification of TCRbeta CDR3 regions was done by immunoSEQ multiplex PCR using 35 Vbeta forward primers and 13 Jbeta reverse primers. Summary of the overall study and its limitations: TCR sequences shared between patients were less clear than in mice, possibly partly because of HLA diversity in the patient population. Compared with normal scalp, lesional scalp, particularly in alopecia totalis/universalis, had higher clonality and more expanded CD8+ clones, which suggests antigenic drive. Scalp TCR repertoire analysis is complicated because resident alphabeta T cells in normal human skin are also sequenced, whereas mouse skin is dominated by gammadelta T cells.

Lesional scalp punch biopsies and peripheral blood were obtained from alopecia areata patients. After PBMCs were isolated by density centrifugation and stained for CD3, CD4 and CD8, a FACSAria was used to sort CD4+ and CD8+ T cells. Alopecia areata patients who were not treated were recruited through a multicenter biomarker study. Blood CD8+ T cells from about five biomarker-study patients were further sorted into NKG2D-low and NKG2D-high fractions. Libraries were built with the immunoSEQ multiplex PCR assay. RNA was extracted from all samples and reverse transcribed into cDNA as template for TCR sequencing. SuperScript III was used to make first-strand cDNA, primed with a 2:1 mix of oligo-dT and random hexamers. A synthetic immune receptor repertoire was used to assess amplification bias, and residual bias was removed computationally. The authors' pipeline ran thus. Raw reads were preprocessed for error removal, and CDR3 was defined according to IMGT conventions as running from the conserved cysteine to phenylalanine. Clonality was computed as 1 minus the Shannon entropy, with the entropy normalized by log2 of the number of productive unique TCRs. Whether scalp clones were CD4 or CD8 was inferred by matching scalp TCRbeta sequences against CD4 and CD8 repertoires sorted from blood. TCRdb mirrors the immuneACCESS table, restricted to in-frame sequences. Some clones are absent from its copies; in checked studies, under half trace to an unresolved V gene, and the reason for the others is unknown. V and J calls and clone size follow that table, whereas D and trimming were derived from the DNA. Counted in this sample were 120,000 or so clones; about 51% of them appeared once. The ten largest clones add up to over 9.5% of the sample.

In regard to this clone: The target of this receptor is not known. The input lacks base qualities; no much larger clone sits a single base away.

This TCR was recovered from a human donor with alopecia areata. Sequencing was performed on NKG2D-low CD8+ T cells sorted from blood. The sample's cell subset or site label is to be understood as: sorted CD8+ NKG2D-low blood T cells.

The CDR3 protein is CASSSSTGWETQYF. The sequence in DNA is TGTGCCAGCAGCTCCTCCACAGGCTGGGAGACCCAGTACTTC. Recombination joined TRBV7-9 with TRBJ2-5; perhaps TRBD1 is the D gene, with 5 bases matching. Reading the germline V gene (reference sequence) gives CDR1 SEHNR and CDR2 FQNEAQ. V is reduced by 4 bases and J by 5 bases, leaving a spacing of 14 bases between them. Taken from cysteine to phenylalanine, the CDR3 has 14 residues. The CDR3 DNA has 42 bases and is translated from base 1.